In its sample, the clone carrying this TCR beta chain was seen many times. These data are taken from a study of CD8 T cells in ankylosing spondylitis. With 7 bases removed from V and 3 bases from J, the gap between germline ends came to 11 bases. This CDR3 contains 13 residues. Via MiXCR, TCRdb re-called the 5' RACE reads, giving one row per CDR3 protein. The data contain 200,000 to 300,000 distinct CDR3 sequences, around 11% of them seen just once; the ten biggest clones take up 6% to 7.5%. This TCR was recovered from a male donor with ankylosing spondylitis or in good health (not recorded which). The chain joins TRBV12-3 or TRBV12-4 to TRBJ2-3; tentatively, D is TRBD2 (5 bases). The sample comprised blood, either unsorted or a sorted T cell fraction (not recorded which). CDR3 sequence reads: CASKERTTDTQYF. CDR3 sequence (DNA): TGTGCCAGCAAGGAGCGGACTACAGATACGCAGTATTTT.